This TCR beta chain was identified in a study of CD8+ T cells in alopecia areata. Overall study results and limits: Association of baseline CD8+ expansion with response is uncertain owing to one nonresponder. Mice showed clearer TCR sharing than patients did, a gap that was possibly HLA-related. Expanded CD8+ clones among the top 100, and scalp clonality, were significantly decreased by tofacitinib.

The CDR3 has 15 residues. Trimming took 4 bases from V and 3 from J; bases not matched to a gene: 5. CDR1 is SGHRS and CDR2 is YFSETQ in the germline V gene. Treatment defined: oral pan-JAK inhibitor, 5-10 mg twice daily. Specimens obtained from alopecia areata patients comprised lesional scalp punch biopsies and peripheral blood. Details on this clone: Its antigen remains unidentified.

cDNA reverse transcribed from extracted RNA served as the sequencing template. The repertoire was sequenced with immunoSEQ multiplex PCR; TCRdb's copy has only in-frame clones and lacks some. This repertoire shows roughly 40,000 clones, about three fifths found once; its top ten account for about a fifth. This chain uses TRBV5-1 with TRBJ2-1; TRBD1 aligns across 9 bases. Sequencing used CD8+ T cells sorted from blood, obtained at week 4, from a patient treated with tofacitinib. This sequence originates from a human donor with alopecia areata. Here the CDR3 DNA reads TGCGCCAGCAGCGAGACAGGGGGAGACTACAATGAGCAGTTCTTC. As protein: CASSETGGDYNEQFF.